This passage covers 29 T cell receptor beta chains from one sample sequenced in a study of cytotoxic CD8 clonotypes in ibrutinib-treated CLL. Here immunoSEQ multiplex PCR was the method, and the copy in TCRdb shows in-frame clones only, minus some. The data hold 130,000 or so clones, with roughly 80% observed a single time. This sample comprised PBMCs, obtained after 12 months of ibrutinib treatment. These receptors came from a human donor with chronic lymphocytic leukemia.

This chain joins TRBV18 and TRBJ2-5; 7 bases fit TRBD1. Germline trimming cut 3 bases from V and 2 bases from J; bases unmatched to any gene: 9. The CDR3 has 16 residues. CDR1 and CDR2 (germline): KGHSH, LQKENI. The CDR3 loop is CASSPQPGQRQETQYF. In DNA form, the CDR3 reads TGTGCCAGCTCACCGCAACCGGGACAGAGACAAGAGACCCAGTACTTC.

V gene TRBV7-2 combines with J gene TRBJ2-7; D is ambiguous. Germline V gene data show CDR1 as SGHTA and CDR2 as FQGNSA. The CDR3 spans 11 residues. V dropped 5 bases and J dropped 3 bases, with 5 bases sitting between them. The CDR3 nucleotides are TGTGCCAGCAGCCTGCACTACGAGCAGTACTTC. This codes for CASSLHYEQYF.

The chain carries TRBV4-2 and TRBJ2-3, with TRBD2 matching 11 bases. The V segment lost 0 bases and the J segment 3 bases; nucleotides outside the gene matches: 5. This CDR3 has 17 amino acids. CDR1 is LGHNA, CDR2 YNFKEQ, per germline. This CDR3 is CASSQESLAGGTDTQYF. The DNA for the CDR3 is TGTGCCAGCAGCCAAGAAAGCCTAGCGGGAGGAACAGATACGCAGTATTTT.

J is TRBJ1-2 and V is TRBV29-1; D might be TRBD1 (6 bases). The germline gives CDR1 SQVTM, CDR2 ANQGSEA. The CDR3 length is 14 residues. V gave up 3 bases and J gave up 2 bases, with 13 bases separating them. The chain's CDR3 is CSVDWGQSNYGYTF. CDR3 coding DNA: TGCAGCGTTGATTGGGGGCAGTCGAACTATGGCTACACCTTC.

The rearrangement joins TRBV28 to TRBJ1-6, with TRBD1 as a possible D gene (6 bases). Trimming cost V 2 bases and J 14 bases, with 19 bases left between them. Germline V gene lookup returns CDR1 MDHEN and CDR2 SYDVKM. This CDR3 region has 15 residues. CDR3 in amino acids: CASSLPLGTSGALHF. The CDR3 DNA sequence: TGTGCCAGCAGTTTACCCCTCGGGACCTCAGGGGCCCTCCACTTT.

In DNA, the CDR3 is TGTGCCAGCAGCCAAGGGACTAGCGGGGGGTTAGAGACCCAGTACTTC. The encoded protein is CASSQGTSGGLETQYF. J is TRBJ2-5 and V is TRBV11-3, with 15 bases identical to TRBD2. V lost 5 bases, J lost 4 bases, and 5 bases stayed unmatched. CDR1 and CDR2 (germline): SGHNT, YENEEA. The CDR3 contains 16 residues.

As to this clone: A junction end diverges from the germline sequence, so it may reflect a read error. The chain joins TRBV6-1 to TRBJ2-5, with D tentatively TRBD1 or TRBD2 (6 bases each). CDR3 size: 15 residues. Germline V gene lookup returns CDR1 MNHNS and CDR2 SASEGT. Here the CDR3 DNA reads TGTGCCAGCAGTGAAGCGGGGGGCCTTTTAGAGGCCCAGTACTTC. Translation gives CASSEAGGLLEAQYF.

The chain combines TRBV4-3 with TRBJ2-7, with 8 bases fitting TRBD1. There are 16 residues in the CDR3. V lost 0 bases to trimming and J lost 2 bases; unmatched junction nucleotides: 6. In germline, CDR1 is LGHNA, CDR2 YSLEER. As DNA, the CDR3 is TGCGCCAGCAGCCAAGACGACAGGGGAAGAACCTACGAGCAGTACTTC. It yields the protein CASSQDDRGRTYEQYF.

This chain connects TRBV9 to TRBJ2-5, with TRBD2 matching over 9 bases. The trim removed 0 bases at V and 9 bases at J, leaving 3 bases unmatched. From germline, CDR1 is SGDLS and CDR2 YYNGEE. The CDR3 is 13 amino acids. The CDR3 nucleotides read TGTGCCAGCAGCGTAGCTAGCGGGGAGGCCCAGTACTTC. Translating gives CASSVASGEAQYF.

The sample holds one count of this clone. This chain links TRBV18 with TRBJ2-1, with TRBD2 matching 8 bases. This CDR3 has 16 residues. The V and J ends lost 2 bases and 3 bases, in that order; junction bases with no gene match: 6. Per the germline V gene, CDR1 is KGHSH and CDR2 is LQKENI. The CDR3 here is CASSPGLAGSYNEQFF. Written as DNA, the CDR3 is TGTGCCAGCTCACCAGGTCTAGCGGGTAGCTACAATGAGCAGTTCTTC.

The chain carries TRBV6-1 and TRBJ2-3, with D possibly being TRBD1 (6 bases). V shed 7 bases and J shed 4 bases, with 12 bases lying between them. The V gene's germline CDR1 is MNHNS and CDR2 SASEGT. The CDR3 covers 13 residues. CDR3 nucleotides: TGTGCCAGCACAGGACAGTTCGCAGATACGCAGTATTTT. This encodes CASTGQFADTQYF.

CDR3 amino acids: CASSLGGGNEQFF. The CDR3 region has the DNA TGTGCCAGCAGCTTAGGAGGAGGCAATGAGCAGTTCTTC. The J gene is TRBJ2-1, the V gene TRBV7-9; D is perhaps TRBD2 (5 bases). V lost 1 base to trimming and J lost 6 bases, with 7 bases between them. Germline CDR1 and CDR2: SEHNR and FQNEAQ (reference sequence). The CDR3 covers 13 residues.

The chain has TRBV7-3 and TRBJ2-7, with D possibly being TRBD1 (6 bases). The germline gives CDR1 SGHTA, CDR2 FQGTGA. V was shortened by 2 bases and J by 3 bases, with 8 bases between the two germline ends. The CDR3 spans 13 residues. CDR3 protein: CASSLVGGYEQYF. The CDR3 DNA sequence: TGTGCCAGCAGCTTAGTAGGGGGCTACGAGCAGTACTTC.

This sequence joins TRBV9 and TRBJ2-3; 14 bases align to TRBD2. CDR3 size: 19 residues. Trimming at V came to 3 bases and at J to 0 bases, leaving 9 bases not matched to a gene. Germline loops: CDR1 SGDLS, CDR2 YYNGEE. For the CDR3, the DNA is TGTGCCAGCAGCGGCCCCGGGACTAGCGGGAGTACTAGCACAGATACGCAGTATTTT. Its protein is CASSGPGTSGSTSTDTQYF.

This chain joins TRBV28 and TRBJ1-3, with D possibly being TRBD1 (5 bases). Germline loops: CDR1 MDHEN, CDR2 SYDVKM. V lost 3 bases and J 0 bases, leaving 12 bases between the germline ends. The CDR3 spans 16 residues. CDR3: CASSFPPRASGNTIYF. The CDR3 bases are TGTGCCAGCAGTTTCCCCCCCAGGGCCTCTGGAAACACCATATATTTT. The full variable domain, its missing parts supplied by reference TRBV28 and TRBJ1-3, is DVKVTQSSRYLVKRTGEKVFLECVQDMDHENMFWYRQDPGLGLRLIYFSYDVKMKEKGDIPEGYSVSREKKERFSLILESASTNQTSMYLCASSFPPRASGNTIYFGEGSWLTVV.

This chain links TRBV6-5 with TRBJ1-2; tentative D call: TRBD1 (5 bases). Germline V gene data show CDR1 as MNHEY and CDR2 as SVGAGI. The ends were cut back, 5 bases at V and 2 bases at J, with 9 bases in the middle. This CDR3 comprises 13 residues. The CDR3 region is CASSTGLNYGYTF. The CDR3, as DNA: TGTGCCAGCAGTACAGGTTTGAACTATGGCTACACCTTC.

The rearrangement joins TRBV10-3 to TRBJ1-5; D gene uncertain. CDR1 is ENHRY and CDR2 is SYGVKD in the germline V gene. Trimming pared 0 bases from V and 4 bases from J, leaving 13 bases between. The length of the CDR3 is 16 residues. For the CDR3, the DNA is TGTGCCATCAGTGAGTCGAGACGCATCGGTAATCAGCCCCAGCATTTT. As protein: CAISESRRIGNQPQHF.

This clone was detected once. The CDR3 nucleotides are TGTGCCATCCGCAGGGGACAGGACACAGATACGCAGTATTTT. Translation gives CAIRRGQDTDTQYF. This chain connects TRBV10-3 to TRBJ2-3; 8 bases align to TRBD1. Trimming at V came to 8 bases and at J to 2 bases, leaving 6 bases not matched to a gene. There are 14 residues in the CDR3. The germline gives CDR1 ENHRY, CDR2 SYGVKD.

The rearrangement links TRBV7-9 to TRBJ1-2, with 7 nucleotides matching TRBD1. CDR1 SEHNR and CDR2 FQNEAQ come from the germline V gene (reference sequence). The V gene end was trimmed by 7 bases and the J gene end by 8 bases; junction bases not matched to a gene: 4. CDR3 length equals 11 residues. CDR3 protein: CASTRGLGYTF. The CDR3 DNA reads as TGTGCCAGCACTAGGGGGCTCGGCTACACCTTC.

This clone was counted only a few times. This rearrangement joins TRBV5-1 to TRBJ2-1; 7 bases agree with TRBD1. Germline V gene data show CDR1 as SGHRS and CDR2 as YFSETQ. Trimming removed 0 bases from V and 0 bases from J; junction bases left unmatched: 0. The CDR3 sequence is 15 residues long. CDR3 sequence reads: CASSLGDSSYNEQFF. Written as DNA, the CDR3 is TGCGCCAGCAGCTTGGGGGACAGCTCCTACAATGAGCAGTTCTTC.

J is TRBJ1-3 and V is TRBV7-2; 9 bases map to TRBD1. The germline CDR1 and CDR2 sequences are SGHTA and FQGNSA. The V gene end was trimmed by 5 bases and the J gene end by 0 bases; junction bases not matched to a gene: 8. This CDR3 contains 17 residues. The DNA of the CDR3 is TGTGCCAGCAGCGCGTCACAGGGGGCCTCCTCTGGAAACACCATATATTTT. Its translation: CASSASQGASSGNTIYF.

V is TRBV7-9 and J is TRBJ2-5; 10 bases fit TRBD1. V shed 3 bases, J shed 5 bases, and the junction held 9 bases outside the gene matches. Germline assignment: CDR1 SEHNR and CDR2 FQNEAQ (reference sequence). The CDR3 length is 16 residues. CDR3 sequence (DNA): TGTGCCAGCAGCTTGCAAGCCGGGACAGGGGTCGAGACCCAGTACTTC. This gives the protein CASSLQAGTGVETQYF.

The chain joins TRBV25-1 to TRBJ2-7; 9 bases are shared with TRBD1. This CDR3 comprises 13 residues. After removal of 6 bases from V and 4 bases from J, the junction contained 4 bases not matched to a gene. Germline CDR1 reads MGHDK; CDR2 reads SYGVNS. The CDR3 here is CASRGQGLYEQYF. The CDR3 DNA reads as TGTGCCAGCAGGGGACAGGGTCTATACGAGCAGTACTTC.

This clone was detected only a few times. The CDR3 nucleotides read TGTGCCAGCAGCCCGCTGTTGGGGATCCGTTACGAGCAGTACTTC. This gives the protein CASSPLLGIRYEQYF. This chain joins TRBV5-5 and TRBJ2-7; D remains ambiguous. The V end was cut by 4 bases, the J end by 4 bases, with 18 bases between. Germline V gene sequence: CDR1 SGHKS, CDR2 YYEKEE (reference sequence). The CDR3 has 15 amino acids.

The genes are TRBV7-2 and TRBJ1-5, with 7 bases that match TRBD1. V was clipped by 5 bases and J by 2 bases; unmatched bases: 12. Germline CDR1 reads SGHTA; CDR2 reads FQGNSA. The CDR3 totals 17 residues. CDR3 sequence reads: CASSQGGGPRGNQPQHF. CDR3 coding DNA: TGTGCCAGCAGCCAGGGGGGTGGGCCGAGGGGCAATCAGCCCCAGCATTTT.

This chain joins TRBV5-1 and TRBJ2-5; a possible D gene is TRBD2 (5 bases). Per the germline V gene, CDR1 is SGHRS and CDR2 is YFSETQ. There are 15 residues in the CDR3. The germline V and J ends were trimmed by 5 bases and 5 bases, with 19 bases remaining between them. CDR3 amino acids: CASRGERESKETQYF. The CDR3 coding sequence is TGCGCCAGCAGGGGTGAGAGGGAGAGTAAGGAGACCCAGTACTTC.

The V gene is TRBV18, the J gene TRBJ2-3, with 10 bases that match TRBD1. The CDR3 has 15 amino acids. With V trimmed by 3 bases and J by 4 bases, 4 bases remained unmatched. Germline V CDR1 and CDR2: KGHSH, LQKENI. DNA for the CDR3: TGTGCCAGCTCACCCCGGGACAGGGGAGCAGATACGCAGTATTTT. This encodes CASSPRDRGADTQYF.

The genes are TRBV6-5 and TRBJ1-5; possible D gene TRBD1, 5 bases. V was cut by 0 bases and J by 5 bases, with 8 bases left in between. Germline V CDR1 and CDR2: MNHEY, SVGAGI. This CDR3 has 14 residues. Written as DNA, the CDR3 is TGTGCCAGCAGTTACTCGTCAGGGCATCAGCCCCAGCATTTT. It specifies CASSYSSGHQPQHF.

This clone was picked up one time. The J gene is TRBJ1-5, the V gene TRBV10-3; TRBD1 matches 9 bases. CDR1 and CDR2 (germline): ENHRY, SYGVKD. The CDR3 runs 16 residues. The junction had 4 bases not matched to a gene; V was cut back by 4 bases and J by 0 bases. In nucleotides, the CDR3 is TGTGCCATCAGTGGGAGACAGGGGGATAGCAATCAGCCCCAGCATTTT. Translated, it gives CAISGRQGDSNQPQHF.